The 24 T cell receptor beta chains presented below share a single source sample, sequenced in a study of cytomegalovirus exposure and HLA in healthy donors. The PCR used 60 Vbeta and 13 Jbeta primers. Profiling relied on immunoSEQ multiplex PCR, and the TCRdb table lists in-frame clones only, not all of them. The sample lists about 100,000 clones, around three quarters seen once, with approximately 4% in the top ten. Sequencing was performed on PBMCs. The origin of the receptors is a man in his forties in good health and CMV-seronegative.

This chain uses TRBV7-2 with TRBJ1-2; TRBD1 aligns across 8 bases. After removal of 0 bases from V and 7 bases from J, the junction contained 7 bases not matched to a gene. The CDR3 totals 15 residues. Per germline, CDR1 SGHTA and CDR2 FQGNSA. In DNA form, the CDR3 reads TGTGCCAGCAGCTTAGCGGCGGGGACAGGAGGTGGCTACACCTTC. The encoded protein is CASSLAAGTGGGYTF.

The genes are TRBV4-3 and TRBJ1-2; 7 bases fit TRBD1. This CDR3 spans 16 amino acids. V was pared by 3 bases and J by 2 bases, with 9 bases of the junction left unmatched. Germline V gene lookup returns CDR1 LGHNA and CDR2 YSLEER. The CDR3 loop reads CASSHDRVLVNYGYTF. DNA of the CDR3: TGCGCCAGCAGCCACGACAGGGTGTTGGTGAACTATGGCTACACCTTC.

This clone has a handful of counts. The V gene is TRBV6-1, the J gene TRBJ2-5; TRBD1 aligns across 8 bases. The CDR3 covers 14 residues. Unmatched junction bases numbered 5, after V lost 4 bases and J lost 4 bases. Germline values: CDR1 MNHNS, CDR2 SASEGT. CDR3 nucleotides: TGTGCCAGCAGTGGGAACAGGGGGTCAGAGACCCAGTACTTC. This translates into CASSGNRGSETQYF.

The CDR3 nucleotides read TGCGCCAGCAGTCTCCCGTGGGGCGGCACTGAAGCTTTCTTT. Its protein is CASSLPWGGTEAFF. The chain uses TRBV10-2 and TRBJ1-1, with a weak D call TRBD1 (5 bases). Per germline, CDR1 WSHSY and CDR2 SAAADI. Trimming cost V 5 bases and J 4 bases, with 14 bases left between them. The CDR3 sequence is 14 residues long.

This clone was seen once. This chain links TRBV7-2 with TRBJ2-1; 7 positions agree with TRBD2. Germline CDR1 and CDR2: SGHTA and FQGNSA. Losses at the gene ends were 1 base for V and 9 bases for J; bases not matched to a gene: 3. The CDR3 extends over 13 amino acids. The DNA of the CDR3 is TGTGCCAGCAGCTTAGGGCAGCGGGGTGAGCAGTTCTTC. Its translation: CASSLGQRGEQFF.

The CDR3 spells CSVDGARGTEAFF. DNA of the CDR3: TGCAGCGTTGACGGGGCCAGGGGCACTGAAGCTTTCTTT. The V call is TRBV29-1, the J call TRBJ1-1; TRBD1 is a possible D gene (6 bases). Germline CDR1 is SQVTM and CDR2 is ANQGSEA. The CDR3 is 13 amino acids. The ends were cut back, 3 bases at V and 4 bases at J, with 12 bases in the middle.

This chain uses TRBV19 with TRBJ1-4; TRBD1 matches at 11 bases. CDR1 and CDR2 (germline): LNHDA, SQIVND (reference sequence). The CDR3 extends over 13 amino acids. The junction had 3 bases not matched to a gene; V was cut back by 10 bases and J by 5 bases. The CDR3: CATGQGANEKLFF. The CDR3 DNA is TGTGCCACAGGACAGGGGGCAAATGAAAAACTGTTTTTT. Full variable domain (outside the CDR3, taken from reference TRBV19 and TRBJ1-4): DGGITQSPKYLFRKEGQNVTLSCEQNLNHDAMYWYRQDPGQGLRLIYYSQIVNDFQKGDIAEGYSVSREKKESFPLTVTSAQKNPTAFYLCATGQGANEKLFFGSGTQLSVL.

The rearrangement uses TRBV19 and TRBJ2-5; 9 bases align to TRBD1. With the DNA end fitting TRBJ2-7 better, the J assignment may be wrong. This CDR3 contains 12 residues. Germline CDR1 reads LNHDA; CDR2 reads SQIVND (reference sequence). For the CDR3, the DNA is TGTGCCAGTAGTCGGGACAGGGCCGAGCAGTACTTC. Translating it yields CASSRDRAEQYF.

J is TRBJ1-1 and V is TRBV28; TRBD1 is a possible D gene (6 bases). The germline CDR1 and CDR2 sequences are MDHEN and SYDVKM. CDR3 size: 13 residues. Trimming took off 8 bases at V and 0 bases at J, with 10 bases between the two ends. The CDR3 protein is CASYREMNTEAFF. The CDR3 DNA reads TGTGCCAGCTACAGGGAAATGAACACTGAAGCTTTCTTT.

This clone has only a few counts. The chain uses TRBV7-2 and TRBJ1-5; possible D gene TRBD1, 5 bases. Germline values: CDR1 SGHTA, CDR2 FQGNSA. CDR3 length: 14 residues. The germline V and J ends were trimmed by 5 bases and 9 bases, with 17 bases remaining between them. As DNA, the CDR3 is TGTGCCAGCAGCCTCGACAGTTCTTTAGGGCCCCAGCATTTT. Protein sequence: CASSLDSSLGPQHF.

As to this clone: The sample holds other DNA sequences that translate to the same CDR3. The CDR3 spells CASNEVSSYNSPLHF. CDR3 nucleotides: TGTGCCAGCAACGAAGTGAGCTCCTATAATTCACCCCTCCACTTT. The chain has TRBV9 and TRBJ1-6; no firm D call. The germline gives CDR1 SGDLS, CDR2 YYNGEE. The CDR3 length is 15 residues. Deletions cut 6 bases from V and 0 bases from J, with 10 bases between.

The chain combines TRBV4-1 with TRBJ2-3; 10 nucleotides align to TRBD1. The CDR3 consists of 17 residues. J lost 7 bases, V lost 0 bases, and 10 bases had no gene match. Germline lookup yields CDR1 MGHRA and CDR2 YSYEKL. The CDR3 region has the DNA TGCGCCAGCAGCCAAGACCGGGGACAGGGGCCCCGAAATACGCAGTATTTT. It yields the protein CASSQDRGQGPRNTQYF.

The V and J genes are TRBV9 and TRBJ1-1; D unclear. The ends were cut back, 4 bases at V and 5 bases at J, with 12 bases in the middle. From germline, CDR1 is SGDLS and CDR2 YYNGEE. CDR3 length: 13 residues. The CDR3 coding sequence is TGTGCCAGCAGCTCTACTTCGGGGACTGAAGCTTTCTTT. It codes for CASSSTSGTEAFF.

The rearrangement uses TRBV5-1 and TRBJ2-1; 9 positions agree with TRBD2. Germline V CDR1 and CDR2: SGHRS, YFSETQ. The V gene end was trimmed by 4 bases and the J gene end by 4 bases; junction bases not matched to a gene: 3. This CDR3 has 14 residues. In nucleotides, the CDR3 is TGCGCCAGCAGCATTAGCGGGGGTTACAATGAGCAGTTCTTC. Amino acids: CASSISGGYNEQFF.

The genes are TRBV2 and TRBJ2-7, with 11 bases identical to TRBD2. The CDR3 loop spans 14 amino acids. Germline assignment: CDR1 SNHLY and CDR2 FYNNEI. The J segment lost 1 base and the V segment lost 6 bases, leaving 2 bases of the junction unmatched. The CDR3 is CASRLAGGSYEQYV. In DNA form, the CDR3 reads TGTGCCAGCAGGCTAGCGGGGGGTTCCTACGAGCAGTACGTC.

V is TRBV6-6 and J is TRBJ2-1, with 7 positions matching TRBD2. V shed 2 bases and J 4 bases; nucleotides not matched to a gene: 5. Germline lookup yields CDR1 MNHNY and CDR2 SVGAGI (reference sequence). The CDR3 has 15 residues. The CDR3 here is CASSYGGGRYNEQFF. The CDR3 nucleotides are TGTGCCAGCAGTTACGGGGGGGGTAGATACAATGAGCAGTTCTTC.

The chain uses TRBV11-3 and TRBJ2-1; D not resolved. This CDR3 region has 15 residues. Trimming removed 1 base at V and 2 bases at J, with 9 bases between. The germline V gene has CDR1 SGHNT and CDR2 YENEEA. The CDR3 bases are TGTGCCAGCAGCTTAGGCTCAGTGCCCTACAATGAGCAGTTCTTC. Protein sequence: CASSLGSVPYNEQFF.

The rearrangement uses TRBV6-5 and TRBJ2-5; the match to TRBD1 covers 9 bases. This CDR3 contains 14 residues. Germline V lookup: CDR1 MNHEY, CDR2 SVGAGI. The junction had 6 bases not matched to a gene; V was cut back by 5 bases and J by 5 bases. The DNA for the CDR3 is TGTGCCAGCAGTCTACAGGGGGCACAGGAGACCCAGTACTTC. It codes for CASSLQGAQETQYF.

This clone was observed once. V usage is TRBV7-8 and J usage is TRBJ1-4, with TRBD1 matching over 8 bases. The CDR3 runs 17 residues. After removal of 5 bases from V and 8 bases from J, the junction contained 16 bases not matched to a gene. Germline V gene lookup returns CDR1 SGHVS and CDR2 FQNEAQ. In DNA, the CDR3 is TGTGCCAGCAGCCCCCCTGTCCTCAGGGGGCGCGAGGAAAAACTGTTTTTT. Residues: CASSPPVLRGREEKLFF.

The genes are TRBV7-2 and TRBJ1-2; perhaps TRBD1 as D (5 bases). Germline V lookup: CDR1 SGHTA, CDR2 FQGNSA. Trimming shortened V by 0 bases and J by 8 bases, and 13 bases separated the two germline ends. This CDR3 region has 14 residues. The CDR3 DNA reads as TGTGCCAGCAGCTTAGCGATAGGGGAGGGGGGCTACACCTTC. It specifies CASSLAIGEGGYTF. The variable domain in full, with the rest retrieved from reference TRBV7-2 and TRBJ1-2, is GAGVSQSPSNKVTEKGKDVELRCDPISGHTALYWYRQSLGQGLEFLIYFQGNSAPDKSGLPSDRFSAERTGGSVSTLTIQRTQQEDSAVYLCASSLAIGEGGYTFGSGTRLTVV.

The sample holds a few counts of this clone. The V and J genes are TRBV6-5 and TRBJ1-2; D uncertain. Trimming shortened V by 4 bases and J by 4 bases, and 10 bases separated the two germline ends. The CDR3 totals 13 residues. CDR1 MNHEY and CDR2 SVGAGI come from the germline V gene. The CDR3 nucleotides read TGTGCCAGCAGTTTCCCACTCGGCTATGGCTACACCTTC. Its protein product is CASSFPLGYGYTF.

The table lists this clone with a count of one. The CDR3 bases are TGTGCCAGCAGCGGTGGACAGGGTGGAGAAAAACTGTTTTTT. Protein sequence: CASSGGQGGEKLFF. The chain links TRBV13 to TRBJ1-4, with TRBD1 identical over 8 bases. The CDR3 has 14 residues. J lost 8 bases, V lost 5 bases, and 7 bases had no gene match. The V gene's germline CDR1 is PRHDT and CDR2 FYEKMQ (reference sequence).

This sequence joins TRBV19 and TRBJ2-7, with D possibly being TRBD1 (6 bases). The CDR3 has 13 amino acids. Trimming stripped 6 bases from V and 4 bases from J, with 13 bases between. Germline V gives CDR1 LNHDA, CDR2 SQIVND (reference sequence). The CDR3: CASSLQDRYEQYV. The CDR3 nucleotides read TGTGCCAGTAGCCTACAGGACAGATACGAGCAGTACGTC.

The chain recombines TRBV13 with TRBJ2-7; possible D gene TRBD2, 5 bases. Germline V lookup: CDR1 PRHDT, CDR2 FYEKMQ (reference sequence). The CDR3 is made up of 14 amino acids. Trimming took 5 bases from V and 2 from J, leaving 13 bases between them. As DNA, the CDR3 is TGTGCCAGCAGCCCTCAGACTAATACCTACGAGCAGTACTTC. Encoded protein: CASSPQTNTYEQYF.